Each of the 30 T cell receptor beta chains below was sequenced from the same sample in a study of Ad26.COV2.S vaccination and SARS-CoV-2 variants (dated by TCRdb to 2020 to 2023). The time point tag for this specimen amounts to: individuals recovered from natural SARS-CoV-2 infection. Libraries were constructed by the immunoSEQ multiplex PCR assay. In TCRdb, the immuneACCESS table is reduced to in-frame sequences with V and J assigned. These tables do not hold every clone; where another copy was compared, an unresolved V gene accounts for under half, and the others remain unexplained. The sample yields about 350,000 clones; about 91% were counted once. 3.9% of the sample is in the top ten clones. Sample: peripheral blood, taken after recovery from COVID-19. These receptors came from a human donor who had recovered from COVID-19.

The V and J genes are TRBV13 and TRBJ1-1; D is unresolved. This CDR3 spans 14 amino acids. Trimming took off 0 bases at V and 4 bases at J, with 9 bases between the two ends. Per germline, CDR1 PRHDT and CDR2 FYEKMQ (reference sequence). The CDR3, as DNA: TGTGCCAGCAGCTTAGGCCGACCTCCCACTGAAGCTTTCTTT. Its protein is CASSLGRPPTEAFF.

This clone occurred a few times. CDR3 DNA: TGTGCCAGCAGGCAACCCAACACCGGGGAGCTGTTTTTT. Translating it yields CASRQPNTGELFF. The genes are TRBV27 and TRBJ2-2; D is uncertain. The CDR3 spans 13 residues. Trimming removed 6 bases from V and 2 bases from J, with 7 bases in between. Germline assignment: CDR1 MNHEY and CDR2 SMNVEV (reference sequence).

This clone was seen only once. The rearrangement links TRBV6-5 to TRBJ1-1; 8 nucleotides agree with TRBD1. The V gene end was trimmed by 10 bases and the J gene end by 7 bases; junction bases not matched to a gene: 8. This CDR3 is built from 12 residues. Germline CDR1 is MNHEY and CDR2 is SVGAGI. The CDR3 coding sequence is TGTGCCACAAGGACAGGGTCGGGTGAAGCTTTCTTT. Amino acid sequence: CATRTGSGEAFF.

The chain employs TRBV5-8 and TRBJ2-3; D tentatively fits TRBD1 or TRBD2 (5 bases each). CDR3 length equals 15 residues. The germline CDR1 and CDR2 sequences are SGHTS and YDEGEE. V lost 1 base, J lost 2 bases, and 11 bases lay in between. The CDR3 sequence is CASSLRDGITDTQYF. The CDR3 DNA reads TGTGCCAGCAGCTTGAGGGACGGGATCACAGATACGCAGTATTTT.

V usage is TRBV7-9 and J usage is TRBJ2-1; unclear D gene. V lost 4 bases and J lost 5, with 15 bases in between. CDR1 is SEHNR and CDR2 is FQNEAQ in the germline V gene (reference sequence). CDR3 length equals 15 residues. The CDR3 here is CASSSLMGRNNEQFF. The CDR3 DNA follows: TGTGCCAGCAGCTCGTTAATGGGTCGGAACAATGAGCAGTTCTTC. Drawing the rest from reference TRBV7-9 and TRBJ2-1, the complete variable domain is DTGVSQNPRHKITKRGQNVTFRCDPISEHNRLYWYRQTLGQGPEFLTYFQNEAQLEKSRLLSDRFSAERPKGSFSTLEIQRTEQGDSAMYLCASSSLMGRNNEQFFGPGTRLTVL.

The CDR3 spells CASSLDRVEQFF. CDR3 DNA sequence: TGTGCCAGCAGTTTGGATCGGGTTGAGCAGTTCTTC. V is TRBV12-3 or TRBV12-4 and J is TRBJ2-1; D remains unclear. The CDR3 has 12 amino acids. Trimming cost V 3 bases and J 9 bases, with 9 bases left between them.

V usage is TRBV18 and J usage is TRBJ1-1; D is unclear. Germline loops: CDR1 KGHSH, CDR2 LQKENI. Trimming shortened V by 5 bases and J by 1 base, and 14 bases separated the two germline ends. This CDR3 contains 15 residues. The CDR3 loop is CASSLQRGRNTEAFF. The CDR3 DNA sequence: TGTGCCAGCTCATTACAGCGCGGCCGGAACACTGAAGCTTTCTTT. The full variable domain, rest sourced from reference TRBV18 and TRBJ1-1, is NAGVMQNPRHLVRRRGQEARLRCSPMKGHSHVYWYRQLPEEGLKFMVYLQKENIIDESGMPKERFSAEFPKEGPSILRIQQVVRGDSAAYFCASSLQRGRNTEAFFGQGTRLTVV.

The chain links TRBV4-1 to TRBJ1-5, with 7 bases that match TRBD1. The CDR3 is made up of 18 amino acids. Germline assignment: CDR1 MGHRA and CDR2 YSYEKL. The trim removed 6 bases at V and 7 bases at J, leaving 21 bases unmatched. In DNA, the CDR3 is TGCGCCAGCAGTCATCCACCGCCGGATGACAGGGATCTACAGCCCCAGCATTTT. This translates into CASSHPPPDDRDLQPQHF.

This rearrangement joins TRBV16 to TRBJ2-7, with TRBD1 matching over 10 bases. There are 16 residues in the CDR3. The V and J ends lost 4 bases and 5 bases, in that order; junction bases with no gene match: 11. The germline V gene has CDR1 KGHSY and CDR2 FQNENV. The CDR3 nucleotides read TGTGCCAGCAGCCCTCCCCGGGACAGGGGAAGGAACGAGCAGTACTTC. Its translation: CASSPPRDRGRNEQYF. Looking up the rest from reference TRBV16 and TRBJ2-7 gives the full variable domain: GEEVAQTPKHLVRGEGQKAKLYCAPIKGHSYVFWYQQVLKNEFKFLISFQNENVFDETGMPKERFSAKCLPNSPCSLEIQATKLEDSAVYFCASSPPRDRGRNEQYFGPGTRLTVT.

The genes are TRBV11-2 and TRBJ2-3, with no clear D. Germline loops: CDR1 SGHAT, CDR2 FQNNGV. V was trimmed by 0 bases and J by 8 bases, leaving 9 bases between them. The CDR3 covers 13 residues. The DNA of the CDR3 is TGTGCCAGCAGCTTAGATCTGCCGGGTACGCAGTATTTT. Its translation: CASSLDLPGTQYF.

CDR3 sequence: CAITPTGGNSPLHF. The CDR3 DNA follows: TGTGCCATCACCCCGACAGGGGGGAATTCACCCCTCCACTTT. This chain links TRBV10-3 with TRBJ1-6; 9 bases align to TRBD1. V lost 7 bases to trimming and J lost 7 bases; unmatched junction nucleotides: 5. The CDR3 contains 14 residues. Germline V gene lookup returns CDR1 ENHRY and CDR2 SYGVKD.

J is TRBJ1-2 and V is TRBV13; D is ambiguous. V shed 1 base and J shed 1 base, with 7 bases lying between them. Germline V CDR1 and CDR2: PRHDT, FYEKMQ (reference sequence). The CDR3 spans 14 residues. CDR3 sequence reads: CASSLEVSNYGYTF. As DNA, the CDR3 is TGTGCCAGCAGCTTAGAAGTTAGTAACTATGGCTACACCTTC.

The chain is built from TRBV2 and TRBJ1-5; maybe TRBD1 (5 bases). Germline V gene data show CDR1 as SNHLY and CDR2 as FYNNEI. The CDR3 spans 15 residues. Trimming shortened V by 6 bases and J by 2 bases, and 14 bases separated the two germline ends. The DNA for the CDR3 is TGTGCCAGCAGCCAAGGGGCTAGACGCAATCAGCCCCAGCATTTT. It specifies CASSQGARRNQPQHF.

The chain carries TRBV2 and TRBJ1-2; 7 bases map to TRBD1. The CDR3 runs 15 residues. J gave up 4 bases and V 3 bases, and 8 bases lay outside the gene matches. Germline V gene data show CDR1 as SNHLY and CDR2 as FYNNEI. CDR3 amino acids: CASSERQGLRYGYTF. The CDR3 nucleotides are TGTGCCAGCAGTGAGCGACAGGGCCTACGCTATGGCTACACCTTC.

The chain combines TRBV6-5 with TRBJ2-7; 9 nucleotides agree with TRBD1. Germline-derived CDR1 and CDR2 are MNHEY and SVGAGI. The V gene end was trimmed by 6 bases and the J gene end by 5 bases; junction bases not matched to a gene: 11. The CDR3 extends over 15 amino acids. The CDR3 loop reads CASSPRGDRAHEQYF. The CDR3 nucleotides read TGTGCCAGCAGCCCGAGAGGGGACAGGGCCCACGAGCAGTACTTC.

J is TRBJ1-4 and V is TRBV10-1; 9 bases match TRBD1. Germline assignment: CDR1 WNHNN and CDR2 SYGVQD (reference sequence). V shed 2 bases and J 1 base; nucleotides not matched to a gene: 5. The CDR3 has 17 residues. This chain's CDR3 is CASSETGTGLTNEKLFF. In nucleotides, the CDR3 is TGCGCCAGCAGTGAGACCGGGACAGGGTTAACTAATGAAAAACTGTTTTTT.

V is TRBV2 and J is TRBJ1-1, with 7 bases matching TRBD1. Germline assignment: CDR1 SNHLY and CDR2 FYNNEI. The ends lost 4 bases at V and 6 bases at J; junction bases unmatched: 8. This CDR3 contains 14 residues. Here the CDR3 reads CASSVAQGPAEAFF. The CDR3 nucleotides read TGTGCCAGCAGTGTCGCACAGGGGCCCGCTGAAGCTTTCTTT.

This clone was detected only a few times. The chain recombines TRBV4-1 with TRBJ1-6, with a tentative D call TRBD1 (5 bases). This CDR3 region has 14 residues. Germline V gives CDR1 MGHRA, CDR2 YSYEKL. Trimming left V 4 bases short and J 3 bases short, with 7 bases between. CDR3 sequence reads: CASSRDSYNSPLHF. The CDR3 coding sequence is TGCGCCAGCAGCCGCGACAGCTATAATTCACCCCTCCACTTT.

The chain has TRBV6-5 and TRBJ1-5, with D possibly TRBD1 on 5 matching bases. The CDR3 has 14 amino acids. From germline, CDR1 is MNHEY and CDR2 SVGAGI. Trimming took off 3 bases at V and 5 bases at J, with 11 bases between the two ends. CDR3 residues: CASSYIGADQPQHF. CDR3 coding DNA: TGTGCCAGCAGTTATATCGGGGCCGATCAGCCCCAGCATTTT.

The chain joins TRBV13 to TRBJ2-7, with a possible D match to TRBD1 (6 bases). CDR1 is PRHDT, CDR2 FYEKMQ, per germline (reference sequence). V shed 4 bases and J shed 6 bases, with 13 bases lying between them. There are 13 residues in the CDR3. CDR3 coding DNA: TGTGCCAGCAGCTCTAACAGGGCACGCGAGCAGTACTTC. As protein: CASSSNRAREQYF.

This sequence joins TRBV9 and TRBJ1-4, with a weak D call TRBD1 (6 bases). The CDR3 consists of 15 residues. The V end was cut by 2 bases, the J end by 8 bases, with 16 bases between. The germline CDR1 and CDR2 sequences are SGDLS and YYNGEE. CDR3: CASSVSGGAGEKLFF. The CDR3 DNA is TGTGCCAGCAGCGTCTCGGGGGGCGCGGGGGAAAAACTGTTTTTT. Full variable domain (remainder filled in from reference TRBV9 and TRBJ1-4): DSGVTQTPKHLITATGQRVTLRCSPRSGDLSVYWYQQSLDQGLQFLIQYYNGEERAKGNILERFSAQQFPDLHSELNLSSLELGDSALYFCASSVSGGAGEKLFFGSGTQLSVL.

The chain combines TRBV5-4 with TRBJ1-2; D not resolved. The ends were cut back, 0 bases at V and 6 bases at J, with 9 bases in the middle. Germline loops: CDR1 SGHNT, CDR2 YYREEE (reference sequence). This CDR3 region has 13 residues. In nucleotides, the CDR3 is TGTGCCAGCAGCTTGGGGGTGAACGATGGCTACACCTTC. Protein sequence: CASSLGVNDGYTF.

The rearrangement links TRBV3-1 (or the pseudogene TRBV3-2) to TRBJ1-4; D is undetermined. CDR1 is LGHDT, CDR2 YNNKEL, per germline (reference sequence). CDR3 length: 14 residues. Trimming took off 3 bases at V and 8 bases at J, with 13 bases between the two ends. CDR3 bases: TGTGCCAGCAGCCAGGAGGCTTGGAAAGAAAAACTGTTTTTT. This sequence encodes CASSQEAWKEKLFF.

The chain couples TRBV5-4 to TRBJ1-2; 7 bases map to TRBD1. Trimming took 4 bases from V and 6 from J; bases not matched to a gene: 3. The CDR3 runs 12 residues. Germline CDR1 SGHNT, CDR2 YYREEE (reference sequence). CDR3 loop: CASSGTAHGYTF. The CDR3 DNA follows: TGTGCCAGCAGCGGGACAGCCCATGGCTACACCTTC.

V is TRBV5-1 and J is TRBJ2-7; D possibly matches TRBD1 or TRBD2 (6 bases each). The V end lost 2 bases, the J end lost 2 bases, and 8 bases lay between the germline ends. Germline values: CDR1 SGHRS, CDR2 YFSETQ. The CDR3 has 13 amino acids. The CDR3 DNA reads TGCGCCAGCAGCTTTGGGGGGCCCTACGAGCAGTACTTC. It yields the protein CASSFGGPYEQYF.

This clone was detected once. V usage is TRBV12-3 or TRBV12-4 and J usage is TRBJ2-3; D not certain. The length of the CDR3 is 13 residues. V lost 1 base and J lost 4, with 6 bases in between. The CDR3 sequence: CASSLEGPDTQYF. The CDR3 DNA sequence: TGTGCCAGCAGTTTAGAGGGCCCAGATACGCAGTATTTT.

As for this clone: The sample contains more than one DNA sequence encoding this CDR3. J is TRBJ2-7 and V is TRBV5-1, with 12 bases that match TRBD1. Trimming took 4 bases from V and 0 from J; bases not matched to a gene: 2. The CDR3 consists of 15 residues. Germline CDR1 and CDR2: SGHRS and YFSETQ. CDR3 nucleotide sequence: TGCGCCAGCAGCCCGGGACAGGGGGCCTCCTACGAGCAGTACTTC. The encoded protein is CASSPGQGASYEQYF.

This CDR3 is CASSLEAGTGGYTF. CDR3 bases: TGCGCCAGCAGCTTGGAAGCAGGGACAGGTGGCTACACCTTC. This chain links TRBV5-1 with TRBJ1-2, with 8 bases aligning to TRBD1. V lost 0 bases and J lost 7; bases outside the gene matches: 5. Germline V gives CDR1 SGHRS, CDR2 YFSETQ. The CDR3 extends over 14 amino acids.

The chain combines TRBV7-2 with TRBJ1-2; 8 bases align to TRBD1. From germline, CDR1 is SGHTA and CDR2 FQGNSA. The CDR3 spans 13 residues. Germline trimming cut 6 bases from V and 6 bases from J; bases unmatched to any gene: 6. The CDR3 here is CASRLPGQDGYTF. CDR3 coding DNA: TGTGCCAGCAGATTACCGGGACAGGATGGCTACACCTTC.

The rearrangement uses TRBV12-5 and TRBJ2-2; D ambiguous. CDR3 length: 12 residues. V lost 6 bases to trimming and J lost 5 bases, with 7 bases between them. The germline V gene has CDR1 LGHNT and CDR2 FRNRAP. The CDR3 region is CASGPWTGELFF. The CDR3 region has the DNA TGTGCTAGTGGCCCCTGGACCGGGGAGCTGTTTTTT.